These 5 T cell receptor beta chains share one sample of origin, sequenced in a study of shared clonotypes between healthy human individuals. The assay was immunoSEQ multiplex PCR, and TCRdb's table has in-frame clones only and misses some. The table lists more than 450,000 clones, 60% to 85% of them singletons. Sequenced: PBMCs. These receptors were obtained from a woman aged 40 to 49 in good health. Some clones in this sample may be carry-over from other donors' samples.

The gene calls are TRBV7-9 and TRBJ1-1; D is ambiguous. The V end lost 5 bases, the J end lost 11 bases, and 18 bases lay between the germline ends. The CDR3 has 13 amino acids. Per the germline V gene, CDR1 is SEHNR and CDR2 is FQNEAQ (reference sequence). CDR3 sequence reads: CASSADQLLEAFF. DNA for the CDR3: TGTGCCAGCAGCGCGGACCAACTACTAGAGGCTTTCTTT.

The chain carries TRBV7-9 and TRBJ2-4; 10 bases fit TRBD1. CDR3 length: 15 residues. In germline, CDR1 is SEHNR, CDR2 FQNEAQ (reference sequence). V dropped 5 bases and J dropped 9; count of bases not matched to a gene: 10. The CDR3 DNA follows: TGTGCCAGCAGCGTAACGGGACAGGGGTATACCATTCAGTACTTC. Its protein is CASSVTGQGYTIQYF. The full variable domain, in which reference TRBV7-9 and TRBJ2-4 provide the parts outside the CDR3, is DTGVSQNPRHKITKRGQNVTFRCDPISEHNRLYWYRQTLGQGPEFLTYFQNEAQLEKSRLLSDRFSAERPKGSFSTLEIQRTEQGDSAMYLCASSVTGQGYTIQYFGAGTRLSVL.

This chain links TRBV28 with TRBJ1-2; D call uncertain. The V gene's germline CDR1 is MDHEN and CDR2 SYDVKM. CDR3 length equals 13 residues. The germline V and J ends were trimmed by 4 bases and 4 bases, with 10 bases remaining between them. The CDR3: CASSSGSPYGYTF. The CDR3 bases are TGTGCCAGCAGTTCGGGGTCCCCCTATGGCTACACCTTC.

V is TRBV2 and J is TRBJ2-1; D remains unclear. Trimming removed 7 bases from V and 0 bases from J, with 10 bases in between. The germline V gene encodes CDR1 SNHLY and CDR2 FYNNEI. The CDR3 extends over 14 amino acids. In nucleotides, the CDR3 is TGTGCCAGCATCCGGGTTAGCTCCTACAATGAGCAGTTCTTC. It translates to CASIRVSSYNEQFF.

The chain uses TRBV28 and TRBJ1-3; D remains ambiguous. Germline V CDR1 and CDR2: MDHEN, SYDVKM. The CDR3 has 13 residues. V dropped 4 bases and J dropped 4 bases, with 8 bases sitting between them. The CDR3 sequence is CASSSPGGNTIYF. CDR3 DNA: TGTGCCAGCAGTTCCCCGGGAGGAAACACCATATATTTT.